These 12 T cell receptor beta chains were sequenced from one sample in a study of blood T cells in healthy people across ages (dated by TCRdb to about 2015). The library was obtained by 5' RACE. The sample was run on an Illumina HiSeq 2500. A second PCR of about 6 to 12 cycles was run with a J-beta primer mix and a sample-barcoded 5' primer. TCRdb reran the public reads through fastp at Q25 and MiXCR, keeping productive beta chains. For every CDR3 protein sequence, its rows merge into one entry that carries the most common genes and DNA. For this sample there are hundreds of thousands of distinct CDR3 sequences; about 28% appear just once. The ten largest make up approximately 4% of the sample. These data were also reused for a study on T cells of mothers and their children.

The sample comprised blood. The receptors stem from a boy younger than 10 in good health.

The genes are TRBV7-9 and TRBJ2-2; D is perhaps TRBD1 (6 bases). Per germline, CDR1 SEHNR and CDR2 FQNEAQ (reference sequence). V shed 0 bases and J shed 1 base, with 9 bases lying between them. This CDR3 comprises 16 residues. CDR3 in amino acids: CASSLAGALNTGELFF. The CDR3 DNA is TGTGCCAGCAGCTTAGCGGGGGCCTTGAACACCGGGGAGCTGTTTTTT.

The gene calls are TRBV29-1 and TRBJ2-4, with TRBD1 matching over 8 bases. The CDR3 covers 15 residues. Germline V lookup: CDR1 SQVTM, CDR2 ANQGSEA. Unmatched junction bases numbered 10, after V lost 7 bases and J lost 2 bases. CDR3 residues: CSATTGTGTKNIQYF. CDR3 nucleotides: TGCAGCGCCACTACCGGGACAGGAACCAAAAACATTCAGTACTTC.

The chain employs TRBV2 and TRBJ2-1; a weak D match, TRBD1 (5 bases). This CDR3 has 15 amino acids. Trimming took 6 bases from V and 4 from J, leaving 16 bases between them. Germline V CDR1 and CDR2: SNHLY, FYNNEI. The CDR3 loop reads CASSFQGPQYNEQFF. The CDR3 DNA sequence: TGTGCCAGCAGCTTCCAGGGCCCCCAATACAATGAGCAGTTCTTC.

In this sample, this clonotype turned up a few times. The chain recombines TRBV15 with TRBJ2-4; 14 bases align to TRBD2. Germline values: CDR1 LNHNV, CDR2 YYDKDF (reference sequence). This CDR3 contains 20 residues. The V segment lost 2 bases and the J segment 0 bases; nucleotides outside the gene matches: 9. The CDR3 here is CATSRRLAGGKPLAKNIQYF. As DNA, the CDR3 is TGTGCCACCAGCAGAAGACTAGCGGGGGGGAAGCCTCTAGCCAAAAACATTCAGTACTTC. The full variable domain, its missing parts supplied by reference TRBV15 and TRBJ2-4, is DAMVIQNPRYQVTQFGKPVTLSCSQTLNHNVMYWYQQKSSQAPKLLFHYYDKDFNNEADTPDNFQSRRPNTSFCFLDIRSPGLGDTAMYLCATSRRLAGGKPLAKNIQYFGAGTRLSVL.

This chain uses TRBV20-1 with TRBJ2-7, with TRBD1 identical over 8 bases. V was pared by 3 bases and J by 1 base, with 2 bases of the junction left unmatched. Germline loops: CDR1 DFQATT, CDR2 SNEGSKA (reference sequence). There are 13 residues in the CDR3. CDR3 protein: CSARQGASYEQYF. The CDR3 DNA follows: TGCAGTGCTAGGCAGGGGGCATCCTACGAGCAGTACTTC.

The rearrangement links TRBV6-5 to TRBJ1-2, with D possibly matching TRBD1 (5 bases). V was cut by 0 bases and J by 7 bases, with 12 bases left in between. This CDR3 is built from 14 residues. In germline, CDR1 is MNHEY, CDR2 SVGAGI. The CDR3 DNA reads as TGTGCCAGCAGTTACTCAGGAGGGGCCTTTGGCTACACCTTC. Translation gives CASSYSGGAFGYTF.

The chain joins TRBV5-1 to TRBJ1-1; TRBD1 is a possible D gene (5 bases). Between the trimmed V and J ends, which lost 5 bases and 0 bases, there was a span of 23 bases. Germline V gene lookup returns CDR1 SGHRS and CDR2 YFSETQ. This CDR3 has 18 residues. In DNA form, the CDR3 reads TGCGCCAGCAGATATCGGGGTCGCCAGGGCTTCTTGAACACTGAAGCTTTCTTT. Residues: CASRYRGRQGFLNTEAFF.

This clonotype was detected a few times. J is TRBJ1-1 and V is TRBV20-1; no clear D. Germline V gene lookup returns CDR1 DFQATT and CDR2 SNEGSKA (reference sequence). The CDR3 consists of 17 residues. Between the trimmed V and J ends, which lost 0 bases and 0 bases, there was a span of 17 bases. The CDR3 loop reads CSARDVRLSLMNTEAFF. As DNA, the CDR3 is TGCAGTGCTAGAGATGTACGCTTATCCCTTATGAACACTGAAGCTTTCTTT.

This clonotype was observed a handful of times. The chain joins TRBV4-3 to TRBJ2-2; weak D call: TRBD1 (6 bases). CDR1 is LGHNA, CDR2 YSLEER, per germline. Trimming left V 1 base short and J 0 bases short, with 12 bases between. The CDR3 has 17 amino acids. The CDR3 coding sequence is TGCGCCAGCAGCCAAGCCCGACAGGCCACGAACACCGGGGAGCTGTTTTTT. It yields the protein CASSQARQATNTGELFF.

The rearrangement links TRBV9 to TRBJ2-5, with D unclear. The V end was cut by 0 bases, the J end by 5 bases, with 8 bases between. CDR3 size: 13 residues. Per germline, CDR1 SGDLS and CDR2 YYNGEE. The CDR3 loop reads CASSVAPGETQYF. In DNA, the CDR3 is TGTGCCAGCAGCGTAGCCCCCGGGGAGACCCAGTACTTC.

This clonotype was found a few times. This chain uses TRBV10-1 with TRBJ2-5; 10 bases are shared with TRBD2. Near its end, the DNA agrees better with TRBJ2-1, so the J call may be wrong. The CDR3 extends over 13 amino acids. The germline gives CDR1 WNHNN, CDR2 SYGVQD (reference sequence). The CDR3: CASSSGGANEQFF. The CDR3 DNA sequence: TGCGCCAGCAGCAGCGGGGGGGCCAATGAGCAGTTCTTC.

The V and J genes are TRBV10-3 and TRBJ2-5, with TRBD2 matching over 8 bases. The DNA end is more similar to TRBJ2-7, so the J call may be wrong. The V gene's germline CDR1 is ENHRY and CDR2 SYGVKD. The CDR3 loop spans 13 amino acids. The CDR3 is CAISSGSNYEQYF. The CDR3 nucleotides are TGTGCCATCAGTAGCGGGAGTAACTACGAGCAGTACTTC.